The 19 T cell receptor beta chains below were found in one sample sequenced in a study of shared clonotypes between healthy human individuals. Some clones are missing from TCRdb's copy, which holds only in-frame ones; the method was immunoSEQ multiplex PCR. The sample has over 2 million clones; about 95% are singletons. CD45RO-negative, CCR7-positively selected cells formed the naive CD8 fraction, excluding terminally differentiated effector memory CD45RA+ cells. Source material: naive CD8+ T cells sorted from blood. The receptors shown here come from a man younger than 35 in good health.

This clone was counted once. The sample contains more than one DNA sequence encoding this CDR3. V usage is TRBV27 and J usage is TRBJ1-1; the D is unclear. CDR3 size: 13 residues. Germline V gene data show CDR1 as MNHEY and CDR2 as SMNVEV (reference sequence). Trimming took 3 bases from V and 1 from J, leaving 6 bases between them. The CDR3 reads CASSLDGNTEAFF. The CDR3 DNA sequence: TGTGCCAGCAGTTTGGACGGGAACACTGAAGCTTTCTTT.

The rearrangement links TRBV6-1 to TRBJ2-7; 9 positions match TRBD1. J lost 2 bases, V lost 3 bases, and 2 bases had no gene match. This CDR3 is 14 amino acids long. Germline V gene lookup returns CDR1 MNHNS and CDR2 SASEGT. The CDR3, as DNA: TGTGCCAGCAGTGACCGGGACAGGGCCTACGAGCAGTACTTC. This sequence encodes CASSDRDRAYEQYF.

Here the CDR3 DNA reads TGTGCCAGCTCACCACTGGGACAGGGCGACGAGCAGTACTTC. Its protein product is CASSPLGQGDEQYF. The chain uses TRBV18 and TRBJ2-7, with TRBD1 matching over 9 bases. This CDR3 contains 14 residues. Germline V gene data show CDR1 as KGHSH and CDR2 as LQKENI. V shed 1 base, J shed 5 bases, and the junction held 3 bases outside the gene matches.

The rearrangement joins TRBV27 to TRBJ2-7; 9 bases are a match to TRBD1. The CDR3 is made up of 14 amino acids. Germline lookup yields CDR1 MNHEY and CDR2 SMNVEV (reference sequence). Germline trimming cut 6 bases from V and 0 bases from J; bases unmatched to any gene: 3. The CDR3 sequence is CASRTGGPSYEQYF. CDR3 in DNA: TGTGCCAGCAGAACAGGGGGCCCCTCCTACGAGCAGTACTTC.

This chain uses TRBV13 with TRBJ1-1, with a tentative D call TRBD1 (5 bases). Between the trimmed V and J ends, which lost 5 bases and 2 bases, there was a span of 15 bases. CDR1 is PRHDT and CDR2 is FYEKMQ in the germline V gene (reference sequence). The CDR3 totals 15 residues. The CDR3 region is CASSTQGDLNTEAFF. The CDR3 DNA reads as TGTGCCAGCAGCACGCAAGGGGACCTTAACACTGAAGCTTTCTTT.

Worth noting for this clone: Additional DNA sequences in this sample encode the identical CDR3. The gene calls are TRBV5-6 and TRBJ2-7; no firm D call. CDR1 and CDR2 (germline): SGHDT, YYEEEE. V dropped 1 base and J dropped 2 bases, with 4 bases sitting between them. CDR3 length equals 12 residues. The CDR3 DNA follows: TGTGCCAGCAGCTTGCTTCCCTACGAGCAGTACTTC. It yields the protein CASSLLPYEQYF.

The chain recombines TRBV2 with TRBJ2-3, with D perhaps TRBD2 (6 bases). The ends were cut back, 8 bases at V and 4 bases at J, with 19 bases in the middle. The germline gives CDR1 SNHLY, CDR2 FYNNEI. This CDR3 contains 15 residues. The chain's CDR3 is CASRWDSQGADTQYF. CDR3 coding DNA: TGTGCCAGCCGCTGGGACTCTCAGGGTGCAGATACGCAGTATTTT.

The chain links TRBV2 to TRBJ2-7; 11 bases are shared with TRBD1. Germline trimming cut 6 bases from V and 7 bases from J; bases unmatched to any gene: 8. CDR3 length: 14 residues. CDR1 and CDR2 (germline): SNHLY, FYNNEI. The DNA of the CDR3 is TGTGCCAGCAGGTCGGGACAGGGGGTGTGGGAGCAGTACTTC. It encodes CASRSGQGVWEQYF.

The chain uses TRBV11-2 and TRBJ1-1, with D possibly TRBD1 on 6 matching bases. This CDR3 contains 17 residues. In germline, CDR1 is SGHAT, CDR2 FQNNGV. V was pared by 5 bases and J by 4 bases, with 23 bases between. The CDR3 spells CASSNYQNMGGRTEAFF. The DNA of the CDR3 is TGTGCCAGCAGCAACTACCAAAACATGGGGGGCCGCACTGAAGCTTTCTTT.

The rearrangement joins TRBV10-1 to TRBJ2-1; D uncertain. The CDR3 length is 14 residues. The germline V gene has CDR1 WNHNN and CDR2 SYGVQD (reference sequence). V lost 0 bases, J lost 8 bases, and 11 bases lay in between. CDR3: CASSESSWFYEQFF. Written as DNA, the CDR3 is TGCGCCAGCAGTGAGTCGTCCTGGTTTTATGAGCAGTTCTTC.

This chain joins TRBV27 and TRBJ1-5, with 8 bases lining up with TRBD1. CDR1 and CDR2 (germline): MNHEY, SMNVEV (reference sequence). The CDR3 is made up of 14 amino acids. V lost 6 bases to trimming and J lost 6 bases; unmatched junction nucleotides: 7. CDR3 sequence: CASRQQGERQPQHF. The CDR3 DNA sequence: TGTGCCAGCAGGCAACAGGGGGAACGTCAGCCCCAGCATTTT.

This chain links TRBV21-1 with TRBJ2-2; the table gives TRBD2 as D, unverified against the DNA. TRBV21-1 constitutes a pseudogene. The CDR3 covers 11 residues. CDR3 residues: CASIRSGELFF. CDR3 DNA sequence: TGTGCCAGCATCCGGTCCGGGGAGCTGTTTTTT.

This clone was recorded only once. The rearrangement links TRBV6-5 to TRBJ1-1; TRBD1 might be the D (6 bases). The CDR3 has 14 residues. Per the germline V gene, CDR1 is MNHEY and CDR2 is SVGAGI. V lost 6 bases to trimming and J lost 4 bases, with 15 bases between them. CDR3 region: CASRFSGEGTEAFF. In DNA, the CDR3 is TGTGCCAGCAGGTTCTCAGGGGAGGGCACTGAAGCTTTCTTT.

This clone was counted a single time. The CDR3 loop is CAWEGLAGSNEQFF. The CDR3 bases are TGTGCCTGGGAGGGACTAGCGGGATCCAATGAGCAGTTCTTC. The J gene is TRBJ2-1, the V gene TRBV30; 13 nucleotides match TRBD2. This CDR3 has 14 amino acids. The junction had 4 bases not matched to a gene; V was cut back by 5 bases and J by 6 bases. Germline values: CDR1 GTSNPN, CDR2 SVGIG (reference sequence).

The J gene is TRBJ2-1, the V gene TRBV6-5, with no clear D. Trimming cost V 5 bases and J 9 bases, with 20 bases left between them. The V gene's germline CDR1 is MNHEY and CDR2 SVGAGI. This CDR3 contains 15 residues. CDR3 DNA sequence: TGTGCCAGCAGTCCTCAGAAACCCCTATTTCTTGAGCAGTTCTTC. Encoded protein: CASSPQKPLFLEQFF.

The rearrangement links TRBV7-6 to TRBJ1-2; tentatively, D is TRBD1 (5 bases). The V gene lost 8 bases and the J gene lost 5 bases, with 12 bases spanning the gap. Germline values: CDR1 SGHVS, CDR2 FNYEAQ. The CDR3 contains 12 residues. CDR3 nucleotides: TGTGCCAGCGGTCAGCAGGGTTATGGCTACACCTTC. Amino acid sequence: CASGQQGYGYTF.

This sequence joins TRBV28 and TRBJ2-7, with a possible D match to TRBD1 (5 bases). The germline gives CDR1 MDHEN, CDR2 SYDVKM. V was trimmed by 2 bases and J by 7 bases, leaving 12 bases between them. The CDR3 extends over 13 amino acids. CDR3 DNA: TGTGCCAGCAGTTTACCCGCAGGGCGGGAGCAGTACTTC. Protein: CASSLPAGREQYF.

The gene calls are TRBV4-3 and TRBJ1-1, with D possibly being TRBD1 (5 bases). V was trimmed by 4 bases and J by 0 bases, leaving 9 bases between them. The germline CDR1 and CDR2 sequences are LGHNA and YSLEER. CDR3 size: 14 residues. CDR3 DNA sequence: TGCGCCAGCAGCCCGTTGGGGCTGAACACTGAAGCTTTCTTT. This gives the protein CASSPLGLNTEAFF.

The chain uses TRBV27 and TRBJ1-5, with a tentative D call TRBD1 (6 bases). The germline V and J ends were trimmed by 6 bases and 5 bases, with 20 bases remaining between them. CDR3 length: 16 residues. The germline V gene encodes CDR1 MNHEY and CDR2 SMNVEV (reference sequence). CDR3 protein: CASSPMGALADQPQHF. In DNA form, the CDR3 reads TGTGCCAGCAGCCCCATGGGGGCCTTAGCGGATCAGCCCCAGCATTTT.